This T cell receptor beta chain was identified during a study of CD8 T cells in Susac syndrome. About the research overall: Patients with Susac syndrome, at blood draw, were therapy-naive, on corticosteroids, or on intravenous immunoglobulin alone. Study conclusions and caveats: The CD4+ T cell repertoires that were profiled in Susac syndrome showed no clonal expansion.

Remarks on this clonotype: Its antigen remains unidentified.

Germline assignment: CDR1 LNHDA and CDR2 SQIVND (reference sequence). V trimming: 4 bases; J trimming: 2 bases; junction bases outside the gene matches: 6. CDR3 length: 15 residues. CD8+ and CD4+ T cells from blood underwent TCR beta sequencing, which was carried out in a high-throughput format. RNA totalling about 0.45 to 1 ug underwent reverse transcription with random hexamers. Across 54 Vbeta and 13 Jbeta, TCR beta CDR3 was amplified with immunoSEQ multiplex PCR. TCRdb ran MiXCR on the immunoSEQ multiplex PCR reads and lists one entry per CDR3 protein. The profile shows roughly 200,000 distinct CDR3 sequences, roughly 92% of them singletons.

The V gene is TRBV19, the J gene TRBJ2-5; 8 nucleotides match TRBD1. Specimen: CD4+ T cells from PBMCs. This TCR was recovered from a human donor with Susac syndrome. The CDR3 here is CASSTQGAGQETQYF. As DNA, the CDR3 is TGTGCCAGTAGTACGCAGGGGGCGGGACAAGAGACCCAGTACTTC.